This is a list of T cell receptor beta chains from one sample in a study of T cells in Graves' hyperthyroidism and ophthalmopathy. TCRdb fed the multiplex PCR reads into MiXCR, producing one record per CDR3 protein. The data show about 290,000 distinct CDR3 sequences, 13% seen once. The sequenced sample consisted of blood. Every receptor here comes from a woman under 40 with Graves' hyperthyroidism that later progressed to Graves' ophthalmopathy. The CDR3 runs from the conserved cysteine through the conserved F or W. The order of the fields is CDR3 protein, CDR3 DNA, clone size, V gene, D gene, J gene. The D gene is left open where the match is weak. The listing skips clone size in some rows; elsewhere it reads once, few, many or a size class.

cdr3_aa: CSARAPTGTQLFF; cdr3_nt: TGCAGTGCTAGAGCTCCAACCGGGACACAGCTGTTTTTT; clone_size: many; v_call: TRBV20-1; d_call: -; j_call: TRBJ2-2
cdr3_aa: CAWRTGTGAYGYTF; cdr3_nt: TGTGCCTGGAGGACGGGGACCGGGGCTTATGGCTACACCTTC; clone_size: many; v_call: TRBV30; d_call: -; j_call: TRBJ1-2
cdr3_aa: CASSAEWETQYF; cdr3_nt: TGTGCCAGCAGTGCTGAGTGGGAGACCCAGTACTTC; clone_size: -; v_call: TRBV25-1; d_call: -; j_call: TRBJ2-5
cdr3_aa: CASSTTYSYNEQFF; cdr3_nt: TGTGCCAGCAGCACGACCTACTCCTACAATGAGCAGTTCTTC; clone_size: many; v_call: TRBV7-9; d_call: -; j_call: TRBJ2-1
cdr3_aa: CASSYGVKGQPTDTQYF; cdr3_nt: TGTGCCAGCAGTTACGGCGTTAAGGGACAGCCCACAGATACGCAGTATTTT; clone_size: many; v_call: TRBV6-2/TRBV6-3; d_call: TRBD1; j_call: TRBJ2-3
cdr3_aa: CASSPTGVTGELFF; cdr3_nt: TGTGCCAGCAGCCCGACAGGGGTCACCGGGGAGCTGTTTTTT; clone_size: many; v_call: TRBV27; d_call: TRBD1; j_call: TRBJ2-2
cdr3_aa: CASSTPVSFAGELFF; cdr3_nt: TGTGCCAGCAGCACCCCGGTTTCCTTCGCCGGGGAGCTGTTTTTT; clone_size: many; v_call: TRBV28; d_call: -; j_call: TRBJ2-2
cdr3_aa: CASSPGGLPEAFF; cdr3_nt: TGTGCCAGCAGCCCCGGCGGACTTCCTGAAGCTTTCTTT; clone_size: many; v_call: TRBV6-1; d_call: -; j_call: TRBJ1-1
cdr3_aa: CASSPVQNTGELFF; cdr3_nt: TGCGCCAGCAGCCCAGTCCAAAACACCGGGGAGCTGTTTTTT; clone_size: -; v_call: TRBV5-1; d_call: -; j_call: TRBJ2-2
cdr3_aa: CSAKPGLAGVREQFF; cdr3_nt: TGCAGTGCTAAACCGGGACTAGCGGGAGTTCGGGAGCAGTTCTTC; clone_size: many; v_call: TRBV20-1; d_call: TRBD2; j_call: TRBJ2-1
cdr3_aa: CASSYPKGGGSNEQFF; cdr3_nt: TGTGCCAGCAGTTACCCGAAGGGGGGAGGGTCCAATGAGCAGTTCTTC; clone_size: many; v_call: TRBV6-6; d_call: -; j_call: TRBJ2-1
cdr3_aa: CSATRLAQEQFF; cdr3_nt: TGCAGTGCTACCCGACTAGCTCAGGAGCAGTTCTTC; clone_size: many; v_call: TRBV20-1; d_call: TRBD2; j_call: TRBJ2-1
cdr3_aa: CASNPGGAGADTQYF; cdr3_nt: TGTGCCAGCAATCCCGGTGGAGCGGGCGCAGATACGCAGTATTTT; clone_size: many; v_call: TRBV6-1; d_call: -; j_call: TRBJ2-3
cdr3_aa: CASSPLAGGDYEQYF; cdr3_nt: TGTGCCAGCAGTCCGCTAGCGGGAGGAGACTACGAGCAGTACTTC; clone_size: medium-sized; v_call: TRBV2; d_call: TRBD2; j_call: TRBJ2-7
cdr3_aa: CASSRGLGPLHF; cdr3_nt: TGTGCCAGCTCAAGGGGGCTGGGACCCCTCCACTTT; clone_size: many; v_call: TRBV12-3/TRBV12-4; d_call: TRBD1; j_call: TRBJ1-6
cdr3_aa: CSARDLGHDYEQYF; cdr3_nt: TGCAGTGCTAGAGATCTCGGACATGACTACGAGCAGTACTTC; clone_size: many; v_call: TRBV20-1; d_call: -; j_call: TRBJ2-7
cdr3_aa: CASSLAPDAWEQYF; cdr3_nt: TGTGCCAGCAGCTTAGCCCCGGACGCGTGGGAGCAGTACTTC; clone_size: few; v_call: TRBV7-2; d_call: -; j_call: TRBJ2-7
cdr3_aa: CASSYARTGEQPQHF; cdr3_nt: TGTGCCAGCAGTTACGCCCGAACAGGGGAACAGCCCCAGCATTTT; clone_size: many; v_call: TRBV6-2/TRBV6-3; d_call: TRBD1; j_call: TRBJ1-5
cdr3_aa: CATSRDRLFTEAFF; cdr3_nt: TGTGCCACCAGCAGAGATCGTTTGTTCACTGAAGCTTTCTTT; clone_size: many; v_call: TRBV15; d_call: -; j_call: TRBJ1-1
cdr3_aa: CASSLAGRTEAFF; cdr3_nt: TGTGCCAGCAGCTTGGCTGGGAGAACCGAAGCTTTCTTT; clone_size: -; v_call: TRBV5-1; d_call: -; j_call: TRBJ1-1
cdr3_aa: CASSIGTGELFF; cdr3_nt: TGTGCCAGTAGTATAGGGACCGGGGAGCTGTTTTTT; clone_size: many; v_call: TRBV19; d_call: -; j_call: TRBJ2-2
cdr3_aa: CASSLRREGTDTQYF; cdr3_nt: TGTGCCAGCAGCTTACGGCGGGAGGGGACAGATACGCAGTATTTT; clone_size: many; v_call: TRBV7-6; d_call: TRBD2; j_call: TRBJ2-3
cdr3_aa: CSAVDPGGHSGANVLTF; cdr3_nt: TGCAGTGCTGTGGACCCCGGGGGTCACTCTGGGGCCAACGTCCTGACTTTC; clone_size: -; v_call: TRBV20-1; d_call: -; j_call: TRBJ2-6
cdr3_aa: CASSYSAGSGKTQYF; cdr3_nt: TGTGCCAGCAGTTACTCTGCGGGAAGTGGAAAGACCCAGTACTTC; clone_size: many; v_call: TRBV6-5; d_call: -; j_call: TRBJ2-5
cdr3_aa: CASSLQGAGNQPQHF; cdr3_nt: TGTGCCAGCAGTTTACAGGGGGCAGGCAATCAGCCCCAGCATTTT; clone_size: many; v_call: TRBV28; d_call: TRBD1; j_call: TRBJ1-5
cdr3_aa: CASSQGQGAPNTEAFF; cdr3_nt: TGTGCCAGCAGCCAAGGCCAAGGGGCACCGAACACTGAAGCTTTCTTT; clone_size: -; v_call: TRBV7-2; d_call: -; j_call: TRBJ1-1
cdr3_aa: CATSDSAGTGRTQYF; cdr3_nt: TGTGCCACCAGTGATTCCGCCGGGACAGGACGGACCCAGTACTTC; clone_size: few; v_call: TRBV24-1; d_call: TRBD1; j_call: TRBJ2-5
cdr3_aa: CASTSGASGGSTDTQYF; cdr3_nt: TGCGCCAGCACCTCGGGGGCGAGTGGGGGAAGCACAGATACGCAGTATTTT; clone_size: few; v_call: TRBV5-1; d_call: -; j_call: TRBJ2-3
cdr3_aa: CATSRTWGLAGGPHEQFF; cdr3_nt: TGTGCCACCAGCAGAACCTGGGGACTAGCGGGAGGGCCGCATGAGCAGTTCTTC; clone_size: -; v_call: TRBV15; d_call: TRBD2; j_call: TRBJ2-1
cdr3_aa: CASSWDPRAQYF; cdr3_nt: TGTGCCAGCAGTTGGGACCCACGAGCGCAGTATTTT; clone_size: many; v_call: TRBV6-2/TRBV6-3; d_call: -; j_call: TRBJ2-3
cdr3_aa: CSARGGLAGSQETQYF; cdr3_nt: TGCAGTGCTAGGGGTGGACTAGCGGGATCACAAGAGACCCAGTACTTC; clone_size: -; v_call: TRBV20-1; d_call: TRBD2; j_call: TRBJ2-5
cdr3_aa: CSAWTGGASGYTF; cdr3_nt: TGCAGCGCCTGGACAGGGGGCGCTTCCGGCTACACCTTC; clone_size: -; v_call: TRBV29-1; d_call: TRBD1; j_call: TRBJ1-2
cdr3_aa: CASTTRSGDTQYF; cdr3_nt: TGTGCCAGCACCACCCGGTCGGGGGATACGCAGTATTTT; clone_size: -; v_call: TRBV28; d_call: -; j_call: TRBJ2-3
cdr3_aa: CASGQLRNSPLHF; cdr3_nt: TGTGCCAGCGGCCAACTCAGGAATTCACCCCTCCACTTT; clone_size: few; v_call: TRBV7-3; d_call: -; j_call: TRBJ1-6
cdr3_aa: CASSSRLYTGTGPSGNTIYF; cdr3_nt: TGTGCCAGCAGTTCACGTCTCTACACCGGGACAGGTCCCTCTGGAAACACCATATATTTT; clone_size: many; v_call: TRBV6-2/TRBV6-3; d_call: TRBD1; j_call: TRBJ1-3
cdr3_aa: CASSLTAGGREQYF; cdr3_nt: TGTGCCAGCAGCCTGACCGCGGGAGGGCGGGAGCAGTACTTC; clone_size: many; v_call: TRBV7-6; d_call: TRBD2; j_call: TRBJ2-7
cdr3_aa: CASSLVAANYGYTF; cdr3_nt: TGTGCCAGCAGCTTAGTCGCAGCCAACTATGGCTACACCTTC; clone_size: -; v_call: TRBV11-2; d_call: -; j_call: TRBJ1-2
cdr3_aa: CASSLELAGGQETQYF; cdr3_nt: TGCGCCAGCAGCTTGGAGTTAGCGGGAGGGCAAGAGACCCAGTACTTC; clone_size: many; v_call: TRBV5-1; d_call: TRBD2; j_call: TRBJ2-5
cdr3_aa: CASSGDRAINEKLFF; cdr3_nt: TGTGCCAGCAGTGGAGACAGGGCTATTAATGAAAAACTGTTTTTT; clone_size: many; v_call: TRBV2; d_call: TRBD1; j_call: TRBJ1-4
cdr3_aa: CASSQDRNTGELFF; cdr3_nt: TGTGCCAGCAGTCAAGACCGGAACACCGGGGAGCTGTTTTTT; clone_size: -; v_call: TRBV25-1; d_call: -; j_call: TRBJ2-2
cdr3_aa: CAIQDKVPGANVLTF; cdr3_nt: TGTGCCATCCAGGACAAGGTGCCTGGGGCCAACGTCCTGACTTTC; clone_size: many; v_call: TRBV10-3; d_call: -; j_call: TRBJ2-6
cdr3_aa: CAWYHLAGGTDTQYF; cdr3_nt: TGTGCCTGGTATCACCTAGCGGGAGGGACAGATACGCAGTATTTT; clone_size: -; v_call: TRBV30; d_call: TRBD2; j_call: TRBJ2-3
cdr3_aa: CASSLLPGTGDTEAFF; cdr3_nt: TGTGCCAGCAGCTTACTGCCCGGGACAGGGGACACTGAAGCTTTCTTT; clone_size: many; v_call: TRBV7-2; d_call: TRBD1; j_call: TRBJ1-1
cdr3_aa: CASSSSAVASYEQYF; cdr3_nt: -; clone_size: many; v_call: TRBV27; d_call: -; j_call: TRBJ2-7
cdr3_aa: CAWSIDSEQFF; cdr3_nt: TGTGCCTGGAGTATAGATAGTGAGCAGTTCTTC; clone_size: many; v_call: TRBV30; d_call: -; j_call: TRBJ2-1
cdr3_aa: CASSAEKLFF; cdr3_nt: TGTGCCAGCAGTGCGGAAAAACTGTTTTTT; clone_size: few; v_call: TRBV25-1; d_call: -; j_call: TRBJ1-4
cdr3_aa: CASSYPTGTGGVSNQPQHF; cdr3_nt: TGTGCCAGCAGTTACCCCACCGGGACAGGGGGCGTCAGCAATCAGCCCCAGCATTTT; clone_size: many; v_call: TRBV6-2/TRBV6-3; d_call: TRBD1; j_call: TRBJ1-5
cdr3_aa: CASSVSGIQETQYF; cdr3_nt: TGTGCCAGCAGTGTTAGCGGGATCCAAGAGACCCAGTACTTC; clone_size: -; v_call: TRBV25-1; d_call: TRBD2; j_call: TRBJ2-5
cdr3_aa: CASSLGRASYEQYF; cdr3_nt: TGTGCCAGCAGTTTAGGGCGGGCCTCCTACGAGCAGTACTTC; clone_size: many; v_call: TRBV28; d_call: -; j_call: TRBJ2-7
cdr3_aa: CASSGASDRGHGYTF; cdr3_nt: TGTGCCAGCAGTGGGGCCTCGGACAGGGGACATGGCTACACCTTC; clone_size: -; v_call: TRBV28; d_call: TRBD1; j_call: TRBJ1-2
cdr3_aa: CSAREALSAQETQYF; cdr3_nt: TGCAGTGCTAGAGAAGCCCTGTCAGCCCAGGAGACCCAGTACTTC; clone_size: many; v_call: TRBV20-1; d_call: -; j_call: TRBJ2-5
cdr3_aa: CASSTGQQETQYF; cdr3_nt: TGCGCCAGCAGCACCGGACAGCAAGAGACCCAGTACTTC; clone_size: -; v_call: TRBV5-1; d_call: -; j_call: TRBJ2-5
cdr3_aa: CASSADSPYQPQHF; cdr3_nt: TGTGCCAGCAGTGCGGACAGTCCTTATCAGCCCCAGCATTTT; clone_size: many; v_call: TRBV27; d_call: -; j_call: TRBJ1-5
cdr3_aa: CAWSPAGPPEQFF; cdr3_nt: TGTGCCTGGAGTCCAGCGGGGCCACCTGAGCAGTTCTTC; clone_size: many; v_call: TRBV30; d_call: TRBD2; j_call: TRBJ2-1
cdr3_aa: CSARGLAGGRETQYF; cdr3_nt: TGCAGTGCTAGGGGTTTAGCGGGAGGGAGAGAGACCCAGTACTTC; clone_size: many; v_call: TRBV20-1; d_call: TRBD2; j_call: TRBJ2-5
cdr3_aa: CASSPQGGAQYF; cdr3_nt: TGTGCCAGCTCACCGCAGGGGGGCGCCCAGTACTTC; clone_size: many; v_call: TRBV18; d_call: -; j_call: TRBJ2-5
cdr3_aa: CSASRQRDKITDTQYF; cdr3_nt: TGCAGTGCTAGTCGCCAGCGGGATAAGATTACAGATACGCAGTATTTT; clone_size: many; v_call: TRBV20-1; d_call: TRBD2; j_call: TRBJ2-3